These 20 T cell receptor beta chains share one sample of origin, sequenced in a study of beta chain features in type 1 diabetes. Study-level findings and limits: Shortening that was moderate but significant affected the TCRB CDR3s of Type 1 diabetes patients in all four CD4+ subsets.

These receptors' antigens are unknown. Expressed TCRB transcripts got sequenced, as all isolated RNA was reverse transcribed. This table comes from immunoSEQ multiplex PCR, and its TCRdb copy is limited to in-frame clones, with some not included. The data show roughly 150,000 clones, roughly 9% seen once. Sequencing was carried out using central memory CD4+ T cells from blood. Receptors originate from a woman in her thirties with type 1 diabetes.

This chain connects TRBV7-2 to TRBJ1-5; D is ambiguous. The ends were cut back, 4 bases at V and 7 bases at J, with 8 bases in the middle. The CDR3 extends over 12 amino acids. The germline gives CDR1 SGHTA, CDR2 FQGNSA. CDR3 coding DNA: TGTGCCAGCAGCTCCCCTCGGCAGCCCCAGCATTTT. Encoded protein: CASSSPRQPQHF.

The chain carries TRBV6-5 and TRBJ2-3; 11 bases fit TRBD2. The CDR3 sequence is 15 residues long. The junction had 4 bases not matched to a gene; V was cut back by 6 bases and J by 2 bases. Germline V gene sequence: CDR1 MNHEY, CDR2 SVGAGI. CDR3 DNA: TGTGCCAGCAGATTGGGACTAGCGGACACAGATACGCAGTATTTT. It yields the protein CASRLGLADTDTQYF.

This chain connects TRBV2 to TRBJ2-3; 15 bases align to TRBD2. With 9 bases clipped from V and 3 bases from J, the junction kept 1 base outside the gene matches. Germline-derived CDR1 and CDR2 are SNHLY and FYNNEI. This CDR3 contains 14 residues. The CDR3 loop reads CARGTSGGTDTQYF. CDR3 bases: TGTGCCAGGGGGACTAGCGGGGGGACAGATACGCAGTATTTT.

In its sample, this clone was seen a few times. CDR3 sequence: CASSLVAGRGLGYTF. The DNA for the CDR3 is TGTGCCAGCAGCTTAGTAGCGGGACGAGGGCTGGGCTACACCTTC. The V call is TRBV7-2, the J call TRBJ1-2; D is perhaps TRBD1 (5 bases). This CDR3 region has 15 residues. V was pared by 1 base and J by 8 bases, with 17 bases between. CDR1 SGHTA and CDR2 FQGNSA come from the germline V gene.

This clone turned up a few times. The V gene is TRBV9, the J gene TRBJ2-5; 8 bases fit TRBD2. The germline gives CDR1 SGDLS, CDR2 YYNGEE. V lost 0 bases and J lost 3; bases outside the gene matches: 1. The CDR3 runs to 14 residues. The CDR3 loop reads CASSVALAEETQYF. Here the CDR3 DNA reads TGTGCCAGCAGCGTAGCACTAGCGGAAGAGACCCAGTACTTC.

This clone was picked up a small number of times. The V and J genes are TRBV29-1 and TRBJ2-7, with a possible D match to TRBD2 (5 bases). Germline CDR1 is SQVTM and CDR2 is ANQGSEA. The CDR3 consists of 14 residues. V was trimmed by 2 bases and J by 2 bases, leaving 13 bases between them. The CDR3 region has the DNA TGCAGCGTTGAAAGGGAGTCCTCCCCCTACGAGCAGTACTTC. Translation gives CSVERESSPYEQYF.

To note about this clone: One junction end disagrees with the germline gene, perhaps due to a read error. V usage is TRBV7-7 and J usage is TRBJ2-1; 8 bases are shared with TRBD2. Germline CDR1 and CDR2: SSHAT and FNYEAQ (reference sequence). This CDR3 has 15 residues. CDR3 amino acids: CASSQSGSAHNEQFF. As DNA, the CDR3 is TGTGCTAGCAGCCAGAGCGGGAGTGCTCACAATGAGCAGTTCTTC. Full variable domain (rest looked up from reference TRBV7-7 and TRBJ2-1): GAGVSQSPRYKVTKRGQDVTLRCDPISSHATLYWYQQALGQGPEFLTYFNYEAQPDKSGLPSDRFSAERPEGSISTLTIQRTEQRDSAMYRCASSQSGSAHNEQFFGPGTRLTVL.

This clone was seen a few times. The chain carries TRBV18 and TRBJ2-5; D might be TRBD2 (5 bases). Trimming left V 3 bases short and J 2 bases short, with 10 bases between. In germline, CDR1 is KGHSH, CDR2 LQKENI. CDR3 length: 14 residues. CDR3 loop: CASSPRTRQETQYF. CDR3 sequence (DNA): TGTGCCAGCTCACCTAGGACTCGACAAGAGACCCAGTACTTC.

The V gene is TRBV5-1, the J gene TRBJ2-5, with a weak D call TRBD2 (9 bases). Germline loops: CDR1 SGHRS, CDR2 YFSETQ. V lost 3 bases and J lost 5, with 20 bases in between. This CDR3 has 16 amino acids. The CDR3 region has the DNA TGCGCCAGCAGCTCCAGCGGGAGGACAGGGTCGGAGACCCAGTACTTC. It translates to CASSSSGRTGSETQYF.

The chain's CDR3 is CASSYGGSADTQYF. CDR3 nucleotide sequence: TGTGCCAGCAGTTACGGCGGGAGCGCGGATACGCAGTATTTT. The chain has TRBV6-5 and TRBJ2-3; 7 nucleotides agree with TRBD2. The germline V gene encodes CDR1 MNHEY and CDR2 SVGAGI. The junction had 5 bases not matched to a gene; V was cut back by 2 bases and J by 6 bases. This CDR3 is built from 14 residues.

In its sample, this clone was seen a few times. J is TRBJ2-3 and V is TRBV5-1; no definite D call. Germline V gene sequence: CDR1 SGHRS, CDR2 YFSETQ. V lost 1 base and J lost 3, with 12 bases in between. CDR3 size: 15 residues. CDR3 DNA sequence: TGCGCCAGCAGCTTGCGGGTCCCGGAAACAGATACGCAGTATTTT. Its translation: CASSLRVPETDTQYF.

This clone was detected a few times. This chain uses TRBV7-9 with TRBJ1-2, with D unclear. CDR1 SEHNR and CDR2 FQNEAQ come from the germline V gene (reference sequence). The CDR3 covers 13 residues. The germline V and J ends were trimmed by 2 bases and 2 bases, with 6 bases remaining between them. The chain's CDR3 is CASSLLGNYGYTF. As DNA, the CDR3 is TGTGCCAGCAGCTTACTCGGGAACTATGGCTACACCTTC. Full variable domain (outside the CDR3, taken from reference TRBV7-9 and TRBJ1-2): DTGVSQNPRHKITKRGQNVTFRCDPISEHNRLYWYRQTLGQGPEFLTYFQNEAQLEKSRLLSDRFSAERPKGSFSTLEIQRTEQGDSAMYLCASSLLGNYGYTFGSGTRLTVV.

This clone has more than one count but fewer than ten. The chain links TRBV5-1 to TRBJ2-1, with TRBD2 matching 9 bases. The CDR3 is made up of 16 amino acids. Germline CDR1 and CDR2: SGHRS and YFSETQ. Trimming at V came to 4 bases and at J to 5 bases, leaving 10 bases not matched to a gene. The CDR3: CASSPLAGAGNNEQFF. CDR3 DNA: TGCGCCAGCAGCCCTTTAGCGGGGGCGGGGAACAATGAGCAGTTCTTC.

The CDR3 here is CASSSIAGVEQYF. CDR3 sequence (DNA): TGTGCCAGCAGTTCTATAGCGGGAGTCGAGCAGTACTTC. The chain recombines TRBV28 with TRBJ2-7, with 9 bases fitting TRBD2. Trimming cost V 4 bases and J 6 bases; bases outside gene matches: 4. Germline V gene sequence: CDR1 MDHEN, CDR2 SYDVKM. This CDR3 comprises 13 residues.

V is TRBV6-1 and J is TRBJ1-5; a possible D gene is TRBD1 (6 bases). Germline V gives CDR1 MNHNS, CDR2 SASEGT. V lost 11 bases and J 0 bases, leaving 17 bases between the germline ends. The CDR3 has 15 amino acids. DNA for the CDR3: TGTGCCGGACGACGGACAGCCGATAGCAATCAGCCCCAGCATTTT. It codes for CAGRRTADSNQPQHF.

The chain couples TRBV5-1 to TRBJ2-7; 7 nucleotides align to TRBD2. Trimming removed 0 bases from V and 5 bases from J; junction bases left unmatched: 5. The CDR3 consists of 14 residues. The germline V gene encodes CDR1 SGHRS and CDR2 YFSETQ. The CDR3 DNA reads as TGCGCCAGCAGCTTGGGGCAGGGAGGGCACGAGCAGTACTTC. Amino acids: CASSLGQGGHEQYF.

The chain carries TRBV28 and TRBJ1-2; 10 bases match TRBD1. The CDR3 is made up of 15 amino acids. V shed 6 bases, J shed 8 bases, and the junction held 12 bases outside the gene matches. Germline V gene lookup returns CDR1 MDHEN and CDR2 SYDVKM. The CDR3 coding sequence is TGTGCCAGCAGGGCGGGAGACAGGGGGCTGAGGGGCTACACCTTC. This gives the protein CASRAGDRGLRGYTF.

The chain carries TRBV28 and TRBJ2-7, with unresolved D. Germline V gene data show CDR1 as MDHEN and CDR2 as SYDVKM. The V end was cut by 2 bases, the J end by 12 bases, with 11 bases between. The CDR3 consists of 11 residues. The DNA of the CDR3 is TGTGCCAGCAGTTTACGAGGCGACGCGTACTTC. Its translation: CASSLRGDAYF.

The J gene is TRBJ2-1, the V gene TRBV7-9, with D perhaps matching TRBD2 (6 bases). With 5 bases removed from V and 1 base from J, the gap between germline ends came to 9 bases. The CDR3 consists of 14 residues. Germline CDR1 and CDR2: SEHNR and FQNEAQ (reference sequence). The CDR3, as DNA: TGTGCCAGCAGCCCCGGGACTTCCTACAATGAGCAGTTCTTC. It is translated as CASSPGTSYNEQFF. The full variable domain, with the rest looked up from reference TRBV7-9 and TRBJ2-1, is DTGVSQNPRHKITKRGQNVTFRCDPISEHNRLYWYRQTLGQGPEFLTYFQNEAQLEKSRLLSDRFSAERPKGSFSTLEIQRTEQGDSAMYLCASSPGTSYNEQFFGPGTRLTVL.

This clone turned up a few times. The chain combines TRBV11-3 with TRBJ1-4; 7 positions agree with TRBD1. Looked up from germline, CDR1 is SGHNT and CDR2 is YENEEA. This CDR3 has 13 amino acids. V was pared by 6 bases and J by 8 bases, with 6 bases of the junction left unmatched. The CDR3 sequence: CASREGAGEKLFF. CDR3 nucleotide sequence: TGTGCCAGCAGAGAGGGGGCCGGAGAAAAACTGTTTTTT.